These 7 T cell receptor beta chains originate from one sample sequenced in a study of post-analysis software for immune sequencing data. Whole-study results and caveats: Included in a set of several TRBV segments more frequent in patients than controls were TRBV5-6, TRBV5-1 and TRBV20-1.

Which antigens these TCRs recognize remains unknown. TCR beta cDNA libraries included unique molecular identifiers. TCRdb re-derived calls from the PCR reads in MiXCR, one entry per CDR3 protein. This sample carries about 540,000 distinct CDR3 sequences, 34% of them seen once, and the ten largest clones take 4.5% to 7.5%. Sequencing was done on a sample of blood. Receptor source: a girl younger than 18 with multiple sclerosis.

This chain joins TRBV12-3 or TRBV12-4 and TRBJ2-3; a weak D match, TRBD2 (6 bases). The CDR3 is made up of 15 amino acids. With 7 bases removed from V and 3 bases from J, the gap between germline ends came to 17 bases. The DNA of the CDR3 is TGTGCCAGCACTGCCCTGGGGGGTCTGACAGATACGCAGTATTTT. Protein: CASTALGGLTDTQYF.

Points on this clonotype: A much larger clone lies one base from this, so it may be a read error. The J gene is TRBJ2-5, the V gene TRBV15; D is unresolved. Trimming left V 3 bases short and J 11 bases short, with 16 bases between. The CDR3 spans 13 residues. The germline V gene encodes CDR1 LNHNV and CDR2 YYDKDF (reference sequence). CDR3 sequence: CATSSRTYNEQYF. The CDR3 DNA reads TGTGCCACCAGCAGCCGAACATACAATGAGCAGTACTTC.

This clonotype appeared a few times. In DNA, the CDR3 is TGCAGCGTTGAGGGGGACAGCACCTACGAGCAGTACTTC. This encodes CSVEGDSTYEQYF. The V and J genes are TRBV29-1 and TRBJ2-7; TRBD1 matches at 7 bases. Germline-derived CDR1 and CDR2 are SQVTM and ANQGSEA. J was trimmed by 2 bases and V by 3 bases; bases with no gene match: 4. The CDR3 spans 13 residues.

The J gene is TRBJ1-2, the V gene TRBV29-1; D call uncertain. The V gene lost 4 bases and the J gene lost 1 base, with 10 bases spanning the gap. CDR3 length equals 13 residues. The germline V gene encodes CDR1 SQVTM and CDR2 ANQGSEA. CDR3: CSVGSGFNYGYTF. DNA for the CDR3: TGCAGCGTTGGTAGTGGCTTTAACTATGGCTACACCTTC.

This chain links TRBV7-2 with TRBJ2-2, with D perhaps TRBD2 (8 bases). Germline CDR1 and CDR2: SGHTA and FQGNSA. This CDR3 has 15 amino acids. V was shortened by 4 bases and J by 7 bases, with 16 bases between the two germline ends. CDR3 nucleotide sequence: TGTGCCAGCAGCTGGGACGGGGGGGACAGCGGGGAGCTGTTTTTT. Translated: CASSWDGGDSGELFF.

This clonotype was detected a few times. The chain carries TRBV13 and TRBJ2-3; 10 bases fit TRBD2. Germline trimming cut 5 bases from V and 5 bases from J; bases unmatched to any gene: 13. Germline assignment: CDR1 PRHDT and CDR2 FYEKMQ (reference sequence). CDR3 length: 17 amino acids. CDR3 sequence (DNA): TGTGCCAGCAGCCCCCGTCTAGCGGGGGATCCCGGAGATACGCAGTATTTT. This sequence encodes CASSPRLAGDPGDTQYF.

The chain employs TRBV5-5 and TRBJ2-7; a possible D gene is TRBD2 (5 bases). V was clipped by 4 bases and J by 2 bases, with 13 bases between them. Germline loops: CDR1 SGHKS, CDR2 YYEKEE (reference sequence). The CDR3 runs to 14 residues. CDR3 amino acids: CASSPVLVAYEQYF. Written as DNA, the CDR3 is TGTGCCAGCAGCCCTGTACTAGTGGCCTACGAGCAGTACTTC. Using reference TRBV5-5 and TRBJ2-7 for the parts outside the CDR3, the full variable domain is DAGVTQSPTHLIKTRGQQVTLRCSPISGHKSVSWYQQVLGQGPQFIFQYYEKEERGRGNFPDRFSARQFPNYSSELNVNALLLGDSALYLCASSPVLVAYEQYFGPGTRLTVT.